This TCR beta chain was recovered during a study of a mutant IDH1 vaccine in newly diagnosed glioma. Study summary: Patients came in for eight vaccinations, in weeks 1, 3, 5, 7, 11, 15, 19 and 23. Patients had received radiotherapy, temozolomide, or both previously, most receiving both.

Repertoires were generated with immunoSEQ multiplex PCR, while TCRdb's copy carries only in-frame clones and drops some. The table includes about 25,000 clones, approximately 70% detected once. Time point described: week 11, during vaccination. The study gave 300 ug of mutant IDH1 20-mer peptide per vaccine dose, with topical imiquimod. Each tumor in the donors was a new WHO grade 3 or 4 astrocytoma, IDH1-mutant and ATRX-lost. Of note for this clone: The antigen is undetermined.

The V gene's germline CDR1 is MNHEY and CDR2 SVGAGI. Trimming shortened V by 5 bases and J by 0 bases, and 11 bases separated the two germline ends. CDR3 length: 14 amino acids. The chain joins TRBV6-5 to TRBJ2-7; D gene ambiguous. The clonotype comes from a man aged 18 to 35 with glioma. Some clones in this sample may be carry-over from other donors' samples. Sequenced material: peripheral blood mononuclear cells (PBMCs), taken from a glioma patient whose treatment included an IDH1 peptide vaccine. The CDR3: CASSPRPNSYEQYF. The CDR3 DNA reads TGTGCCAGCAGTCCACGTCCCAACTCCTACGAGCAGTACTTC.